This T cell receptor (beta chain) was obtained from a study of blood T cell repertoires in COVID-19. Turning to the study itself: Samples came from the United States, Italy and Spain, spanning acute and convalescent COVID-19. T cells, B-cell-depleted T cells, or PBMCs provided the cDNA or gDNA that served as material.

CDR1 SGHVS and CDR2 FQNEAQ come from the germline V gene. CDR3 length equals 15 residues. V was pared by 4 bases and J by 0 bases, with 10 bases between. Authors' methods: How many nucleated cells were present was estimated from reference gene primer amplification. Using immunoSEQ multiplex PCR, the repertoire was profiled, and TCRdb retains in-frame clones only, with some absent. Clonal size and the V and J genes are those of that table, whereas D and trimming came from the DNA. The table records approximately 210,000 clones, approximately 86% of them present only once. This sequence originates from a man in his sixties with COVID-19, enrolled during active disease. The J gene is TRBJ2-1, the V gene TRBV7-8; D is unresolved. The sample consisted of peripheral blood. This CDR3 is CASSSTESSYNEQFF. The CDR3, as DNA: TGTGCCAGCAGCTCCACTGAGAGCTCCTACAATGAGCAGTTCTTC.